A selection of T cell receptor beta chains follows, all from one sample in a study of blood T cell repertoires in COVID-19. The table came from immunoSEQ multiplex PCR; TCRdb's copy has only in-frame clones and leaves some out. The profile shows 110,000 or so clones, 80% to 85% of them singletons. Material: peripheral blood. These receptor sequences come from a man at least 80 years old with acute or convalescent COVID-19. Both conserved end residues are part of each CDR3. D genes are given only for firm matches. Size values are once, few and many counts, or a class for expanded clones, and some rows have none.

d_gene | j_gene | v_gene | abundance | CDR3nt | CDR3aa
TRBD1 | TRBJ1-2 | TRBV3-1/TRBV3-2 | few | TGTGCCAGCAGCCGGGCAGGGGGCCATTATGGCTACACCTTC | CASSRAGGHYGYTF
TRBD1 | TRBJ2-5 | TRBV6-2/TRBV6-3 | . | TGTGCCAGCAGTTCCTCCGGGACAGGGGTTAGGGAGACCCAGTACTTC | CASSSSGTGVRETQYF
TRBD2 | TRBJ2-1 | TRBV18 | . | TGTGCCAGCTCACCAACTAGCGGGAGTTATAATGAGCAGTTCTTC | CASSPTSGSYNEQFF
. | TRBJ1-4 | TRBV30 | . | TGTGCCTGGAGTCCCTTCCGGGGATTGGAGGAAAAACTGTTTTTT | CAWSPFRGLEEKLFF
. | TRBJ1-1 | TRBV20-1 | few | TGCAGTGCTAGAGCGGACAGTGAAGCTTTCTTT | CSARADSEAFF
. | TRBJ2-3 | TRBV6-2/TRBV6-3 | . | TGTGCCAGCAGTTACTCGAAAGGACAAGGCCGCACAGATACGCAGTATTTT | CASSYSKGQGRTDTQYF
. | TRBJ1-1 | TRBV5-1 | . | TGCGCCAGCAGCTGGGGGGACGGTAGCATGGGTGCTTTCTTT | CASSWGDGSMGAFF
. | TRBJ1-3 | TRBV9 | . | TGTGCCAGCAGCCCAACTGGAAACACCATATATTTT | CASSPTGNTIYF
TRBD2 | TRBJ2-5 | TRBV5-1 | . | TGCGCCAGCAGAGATCCAGCGGGAGGGCTAGAGACCCAGTACTTC | CASRDPAGGLETQYF
TRBD2 | TRBJ2-5 | TRBV2 | . | TGTGCCAGCAGTCGTGGCGGGAGTCAAGAGACCCAGTACTTC | CASSRGGSQETQYF
. | TRBJ2-6 | TRBV5-1 | . | TGCGCCAGCAGCTTGAAACTCGTAACCGGGGCCAACGTCCTGACTTTC | CASSLKLVTGANVLTF
TRBD1 | TRBJ1-2 | TRBV28 | . | TGTGCCAGCAGTTTACAGGGGGCCGACTATGGCTACACCTTC | CASSLQGADYGYTF
TRBD2 | TRBJ2-7 | TRBV5-1 | . | TGCGCCAGCAGCTTGGCGGTATCTGAGACTAGCTCCCGCTCCTACGAGCAGTACTTC | CASSLAVSETSSRSYEQYF
TRBD1 | TRBJ1-4 | TRBV28 | . | TGTGCCAGCAGTACACGGACAGGGAAAGAAGAAAAACTGTTTTTT | CASSTRTGKEEKLFF
TRBD1 | TRBJ2-7 | TRBV5-4 | once | TGTGCCAGCTCCCTAGGACAGGGGGCGCGAGGGACCTACGAGCAGTACTTC | CASSLGQGARGTYEQYF
. | TRBJ2-7 | TRBV11-2 | . | TGTGCCAGCAGCTCTTACTACGAGCAGTACTTC | CASSSYYEQYF
. | TRBJ1-1 | TRBV3-1/TRBV3-2 | . | TGTGCCAGCAGCCAAAGGGGTCGAGCTGAAGCTTTCTTT | CASSQRGRAEAFF
. | TRBJ1-2 | TRBV18 | once | TGTGCCAGCTCACCAGACACAATCTATGGCTACACCTTC | CASSPDTIYGYTF
TRBD1 | TRBJ2-7 | TRBV7-3 | . | TGTGCCAGCAGGTACACCGGGACAGACTACGAGCAGTACTTC | CASRYTGTDYEQYF
. | TRBJ1-1 | TRBV5-1 | . | TGCGCCAGCAGCTTGGTACAGGGTAGGAACACTGAAGCTTTCTTT | CASSLVQGRNTEAFF
TRBD1 | TRBJ2-7 | TRBV7-3 | . | TGTGCCAGCAGCTTGGGGACAGCGAGCTCCTACGAGCAGTACTTC | CASSLGTASSYEQYF
. | TRBJ2-1 | TRBV28 | . | TGTGCCAGCAGTTCAGGGGGGCCACACAATGAGCAGTTCTTC | CASSSGGPHNEQFF
TRBD2 | TRBJ2-3 | TRBV27 | . | TGTGCCAGCAGCAAACCGGGACTAGCTCCCCAAGATACGCAGTATTTT | CASSKPGLAPQDTQYF
. | TRBJ2-7 | TRBV11-2 | . | TGTGCCAGCAAATCATCAGTCAGCTCCTACGAGCAGTACTTC | CASKSSVSSYEQYF
. | TRBJ2-6 | TRBV7-3 | . | TGTGCCAGCAGCTCCAGTACAGGGCGAGGGGCCAACGTCCTGACTTTC | CASSSSTGRGANVLTF
TRBD1 | TRBJ2-2 | TRBV5-6 | . | TGTGCCAGCAGCTTGGTATTTGGACAGGAGGCCGGGGAGCTGTTTTTT | CASSLVFGQEAGELFF
TRBD1 | TRBJ1-4 | TRBV29-1 | . | TGCAGCGTCGTCCGGGACAGGGGCGGAAAACTGTTTTTT | CSVVRDRGGKLFF
TRBD2 | TRBJ2-7 | TRBV6-2/TRBV6-3 | . | TGTGCCAGCAGTTACGAAGGCGGGAGTAACGAGCAGTACTTC | CASSYEGGSNEQYF
. | TRBJ1-2 | TRBV7-9 | once | TGTGCCAGCAGCGTGGACAGTAACTATGGCTACACCTTC | CASSVDSNYGYTF
TRBD1 | TRBJ1-3 | TRBV29-1 | . | TGCAGCGCCCTCCGGGACAGGGGAAACACCATATATTTT | CSALRDRGNTIYF
. | TRBJ1-5 | TRBV6-5 | . | TGTGCCAGCAGCCCACCGGGAAACAATCAGCCCCAGCATTTT | CASSPPGNNQPQHF
TRBD2 | TRBJ2-7 | TRBV6-4 | . | TGTGCCAGCACTCTAGCGGGAGCGAGCGAGCAGTACTTC | CASTLAGASEQYF
TRBD1 | TRBJ1-1 | TRBV7-8 | . | TGTGCCAGCAGCTTAGTTACAGGGGCCACTGAAGCTTTCTTT | CASSLVTGATEAFF
TRBD1 | TRBJ2-4 | TRBV5-5 | . | TGTGCCAGCAGCGCGCTGACAGGGGGAAGGAACATTCAGTACTTC | CASSALTGGRNIQYF
TRBD2 | TRBJ2-1 | TRBV28 | . | TGTGCCAGCAGTTCAAATCTCGGGACTAGCGGGAATACAAATGAGCAGTTCTTC | CASSSNLGTSGNTNEQFF
TRBD1 | TRBJ1-1 | TRBV18 | . | TGTGCCAGCTCACCCCCTGGGACAGGGGAGAACACTGAAGCTTTCTTT | CASSPPGTGENTEAFF
. | TRBJ1-3 | TRBV18 | . | TGTGCCAGCTCACCACCGTCCGGAGACTCTGGAAACACCATATATTTT | CASSPPSGDSGNTIYF
TRBD2 | TRBJ2-1 | TRBV6-5 | . | TGTGCCAGCAGTTACCCTGGCGGGAGAAACGAGCAGTTCTTC | CASSYPGGRNEQFF
. | TRBJ1-1 | TRBV12-3/TRBV12-4 | . | TGTGCCAGCAGTTTAAACTCGGGAACTGAAGCTTTCTTT | CASSLNSGTEAFF
. | TRBJ1-2 | TRBV29-1 | once | TGCAGCGTTGGGACAGCCGGGAACTATGGCTACACCTTC | CSVGTAGNYGYTF
. | TRBJ2-1 | TRBV5-6 | . | TGTGCCAGCAGCGTTACGGGGTTCAATGAGCAGTTCTTC | CASSVTGFNEQFF
. | TRBJ1-1 | TRBV30 | . | TGTGCCTGGGGCCGGGACTTAGCTTTCTTT | CAWGRDLAFF
TRBD1 | TRBJ1-1 | TRBV7-3 | few | TGTGCCAGCAGCCACGCCGGGACAGGGAACACTGAAGCTTTCTTT | CASSHAGTGNTEAFF
TRBD1 | TRBJ2-7 | TRBV15 | few | TGTGCCACCAGCAGAGTGTCCCAGGGGGCGAGGGAGCAGTACTTC | CATSRVSQGAREQYF
. | TRBJ1-5 | TRBV30 | . | TGTGCCTGGAGTCCCCAGAATAGCAATCAGCCCCAGCATTTT | CAWSPQNSNQPQHF
TRBD2 | TRBJ2-3 | TRBV29-1 | . | TGCAGCGGGGCGTGGGCGGGAGGGCTCACAGATACGCAGTATTTT | CSGAWAGGLTDTQYF
TRBD1 | TRBJ1-4 | TRBV5-4 | . | TGTGCCAGCAGCTTGGGCCAGGGGGCCACTAATGAAAAACTGTTTTTT | CASSLGQGATNEKLFF
. | TRBJ1-2 | TRBV6-5 | . | TGTGCCAGCACGAGACTCTATGGCTACACCTTC | CASTRLYGYTF
. | TRBJ1-2 | TRBV4-2 | few | TGTGCCAGCAGCCAAGATCGGAACAGGGAAGGGGATGGCTACACCTTC | CASSQDRNREGDGYTF
TRBD2 | TRBJ2-5 | TRBV28 | few | TGTGCCAGCAGCTCTATGCTTTATCAGGGGACAAGGACTAGCCCTCCAGAGACCCAGTACTTC | CASSSMLYQGTRTSPPETQYF
. | TRBJ2-5 | TRBV2 | . | TGTGCCACCGGGGGGCAGCGAGAGACCCAGTACTTC | CATGGQRETQYF
. | TRBJ2-2 | TRBV25-1 | . | TGTGCCAGCAGTGACAGGGTGAACACCGGGGAGCTGTTTTTT | CASSDRVNTGELFF
TRBD1 | TRBJ2-7 | TRBV10-3 | few | TGTGCCATCAGGGGACAGGGGGTGGGCGAGCAGTACTTC | CAIRGQGVGEQYF
. | TRBJ1-1 | TRBV12-3/TRBV12-4 | . | TGTGCCAGCAGTCCGGTAGCGGGAGCGGATGCTTTCTTT | CASSPVAGADAFF
. | TRBJ1-4 | TRBV6-5 | . | TGTGCCAGCAGTATACGGGTTCGGGAAAAACTGTTTTTT | CASSIRVREKLFF
. | TRBJ1-3 | TRBV6-5 | . | TGTGCCAGCAGTTACTCGACGCGGGGTCCTGGAAACACCATATATTTT | CASSYSTRGPGNTIYF
. | TRBJ1-2 | TRBV29-1 | . | TGCAGCGTTGGTGAAGCACGCGATGGCTACACCTTC | CSVGEARDGYTF
. | TRBJ1-2 | TRBV30 | once | TGTGCCTGGAGGCCGGGACACCTCTCTAACTATGGCTACACCTTC | CAWRPGHLSNYGYTF
. | TRBJ1-6 | TRBV6-5 | . | TGTGCCAGCAGTTACGCCCGACAGAATTCACCCCTCCACTTT | CASSYARQNSPLHF
. | TRBJ2-2 | TRBV10-3 | . | TGTGCCATCAGTCCCGGAGAGGACACCGGGGAGCTGTTTTTT | CAISPGEDTGELFF